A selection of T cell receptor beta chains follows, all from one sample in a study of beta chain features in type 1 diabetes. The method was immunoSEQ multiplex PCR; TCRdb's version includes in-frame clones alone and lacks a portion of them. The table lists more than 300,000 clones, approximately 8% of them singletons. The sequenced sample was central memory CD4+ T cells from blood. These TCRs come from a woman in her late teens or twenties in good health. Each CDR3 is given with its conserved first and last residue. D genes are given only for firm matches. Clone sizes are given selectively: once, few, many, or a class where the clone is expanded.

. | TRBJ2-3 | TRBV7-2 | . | TGTGCCAGCAGCAAAGGTGGACATAGCACAGATACGCAGTATTTT | CASSKGGHSTDTQYF
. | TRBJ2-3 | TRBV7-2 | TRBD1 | TGTGCCAGCAGAGAGGGGGCGACAGATACGCAGTATTTT | CASREGATDTQYF
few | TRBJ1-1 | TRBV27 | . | TGTGCCAGCAGCCGCTGGGGCAACACTGAAGCTTTCTTT | CASSRWGNTEAFF
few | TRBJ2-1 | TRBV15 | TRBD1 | TGTGCCACCAATGATCCGGGACAGGGGAAAGTTGAGCAGTTCTTC | CATNDPGQGKVEQFF
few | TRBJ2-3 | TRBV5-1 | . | TGCGCCAGCAGCTTCGGCGGCTACACAGATACGCAGTATTTT | CASSFGGYTDTQYF
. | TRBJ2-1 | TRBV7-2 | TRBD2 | TGTGCCAGCAGACCTAATCCGGCGGGAGGATACAATGAGCAGTTCTTC | CASRPNPAGGYNEQFF
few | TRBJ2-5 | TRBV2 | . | TGTGCCAGCAAATCCGACGTAGAGACCCAGTACTTC | CASKSDVETQYF
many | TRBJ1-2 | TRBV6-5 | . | TGTGCCAGCAGTAATCGGCGGGGCTACACCTTC | CASSNRRGYTF
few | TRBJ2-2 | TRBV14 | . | TGTGCCAGCAGCCAAGTTTTGGGCGCCGGGGAGCTGTTTTTT | CASSQVLGAGELFF
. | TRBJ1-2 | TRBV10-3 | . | TGTGCCATCAGCCTCAGGGACTTTAACTATGGCTACACCTTC | CAISLRDFNYGYTF
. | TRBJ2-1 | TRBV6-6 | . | TGTGCCAGCAGTTACTTGGACGAATACAATGAGCAGTTCTTC | CASSYLDEYNEQFF
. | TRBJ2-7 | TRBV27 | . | TGTGCCCCCACCCTACATCAGGGTAACGAGCAGTACTTC | CAPTLHQGNEQYF
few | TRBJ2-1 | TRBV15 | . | TGTGCCACCAGCAGAGATGGCCCAGCCTACAATGAGCAGTTCTTC | CATSRDGPAYNEQFF
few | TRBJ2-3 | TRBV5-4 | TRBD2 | TGTGCCAGCAGCAAGAGAGTTAGCGGGAGCACAGATACGCAGTATTTT | CASSKRVSGSTDTQYF
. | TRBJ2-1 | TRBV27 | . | TGTGCCAGTCGAATGGGGGGGGCCCTGCGAGGGGAGCAGTTCTTC | CASRMGGALRGEQFF
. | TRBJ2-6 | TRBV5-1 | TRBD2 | TGCGCCAGCACCGGAGCTAGCGGGAGGGCTGGGGCCAACGTCCTGACTTTC | CASTGASGRAGANVLTF
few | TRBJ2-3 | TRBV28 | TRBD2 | TGTGCCAGCAGCTACAGCGGGAGGGGCCCAGATACGCAGTATTTT | CASSYSGRGPDTQYF
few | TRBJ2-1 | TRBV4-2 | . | TGTGCCAGCAGCCAAGATCAGAAGGGAGCTCCTAACAATGAGCAGTTCTTC | CASSQDQKGAPNNEQFF
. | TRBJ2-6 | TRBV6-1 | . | TGTGCCAGCAGAATCTATACTGGGGCCAACGTCCTGACTTTC | CASRIYTGANVLTF
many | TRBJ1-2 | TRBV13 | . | TGTGCCAGCAGCCCCACTGGGGATGGCTACACCTTC | CASSPTGDGYTF
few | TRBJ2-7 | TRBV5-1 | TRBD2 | TGCGCCAGCAGCTTGACTAGCGAGACCTACGAGCAGTACTTC | CASSLTSETYEQYF
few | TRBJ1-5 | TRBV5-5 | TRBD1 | TGCGCCAGCAGCCAAGAGTACAGGGGGAGTCAGCCCCAGCATTTT | CASSQEYRGSQPQHF
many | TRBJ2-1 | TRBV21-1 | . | TGTGCCAGCAGCAGGAGGGTTTCGCAGTTCTTC | CASSRRVSQFF
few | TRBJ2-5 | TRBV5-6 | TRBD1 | TGTGCCAGCAGCGGCGACAGGGAAATCCAGTACTTC | CASSGDREIQYF
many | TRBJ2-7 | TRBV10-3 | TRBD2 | TGTGCCATAGGCCTGAATCTAGCGGGAGGGAGGGGCGAGCAGTACTTC | CAIGLNLAGGRGEQYF
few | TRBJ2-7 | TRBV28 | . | TGTGCCAGCAACTCTCGAGGAGACGAGCAGTACTTC | CASNSRGDEQYF
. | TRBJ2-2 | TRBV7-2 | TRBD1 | TGTGCCAGCAGCTCTAGGACAGGCGGCAGGACCGGGGAGCTGTTTTTT | CASSSRTGGRTGELFF
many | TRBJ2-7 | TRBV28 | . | TGTGCCAGCAGTTTCGGGGGCTACGAGACCTACGAGCAGTACTTC | CASSFGGYETYEQYF
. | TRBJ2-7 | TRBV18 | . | TGTGCCAGCTCATCGACATTAGGGGCCAACTACGAGCAGTACTTC | CASSSTLGANYEQYF
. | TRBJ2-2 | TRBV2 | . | TGTGCCAGCAGTGAACGGCAAAATGGGGAGCTGTTTTTT | CASSERQNGELFF
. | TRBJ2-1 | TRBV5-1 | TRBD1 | TGCGCCAGCAGCTTGGCCGGACAGGGGGCGGTCAATGAGCAGTTCTTC | CASSLAGQGAVNEQFF
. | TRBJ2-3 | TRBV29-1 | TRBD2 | TGCAGCGCCTCACGTAGCGGGTTCGCAGATACGCAGTATTTT | CSASRSGFADTQYF
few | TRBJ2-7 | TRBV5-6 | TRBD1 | TGTGCCAGCAGCTTGTTGGGACAGTCCTACGAGCAGTACTTC | CASSLLGQSYEQYF
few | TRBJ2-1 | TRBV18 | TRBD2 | TGTGCCAGCTCACCGCCTAGCGGCTACAATGAGCAGTTCTTC | CASSPPSGYNEQFF
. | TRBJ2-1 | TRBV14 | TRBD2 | TGTGCCAGCAGTAGGTCTAGCGGCTACAATGAGCAGTTCTTC | CASSRSSGYNEQFF
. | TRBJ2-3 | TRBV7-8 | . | TGTGCCAGCAGCTTAAGGTTAATAGATCGGACACCGAGCACAGATACGCAGTATTTT | CASSLRLIDRTPSTDTQYF
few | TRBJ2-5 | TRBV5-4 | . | TGTGCCAGCAGCTTGGCCAAGGGTCGACAAGAGACCCAGTACTTC | CASSLAKGRQETQYF
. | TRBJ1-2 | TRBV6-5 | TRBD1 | TGTGCCAGCAGTTACAAGCACAGGGGCTATGGCTACACCTTC | CASSYKHRGYGYTF
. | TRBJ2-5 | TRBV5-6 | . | TGTGCCAGCAGCAAGGGGGGCCCTACTAGTCTCGTTGAGACCCAGTACTTC | CASSKGGPTSLVETQYF
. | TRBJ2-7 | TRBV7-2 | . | TGTGCCAGCAGCTTAGACCCTCAGGTTTCCTCCTACGAGCAGTACTTC | CASSLDPQVSSYEQYF
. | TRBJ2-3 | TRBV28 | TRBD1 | TGTGCCAGCAGCCAAAGGACAGGGGGCTTAGATACGCAGTATTTT | CASSQRTGGLDTQYF
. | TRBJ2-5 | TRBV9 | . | TGTGCCAGCAGCCGCGGGTACAGGGTAGAGACCCAGTACTTC | CASSRGYRVETQYF
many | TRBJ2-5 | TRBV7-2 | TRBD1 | TGTGCCAGCAGCTCGATCGGGACAGGGGGCGGAGAGACCCAGTACTTC | CASSSIGTGGGETQYF
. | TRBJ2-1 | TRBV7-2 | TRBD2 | TGTGCCAGCAGCCCCCGCGGGGGACTAGCGGTTTACAATGAGCAGTTCTTC | CASSPRGGLAVYNEQFF
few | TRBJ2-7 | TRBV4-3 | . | TGCGCCAGCAGCCCGCGGCGACAGGACGGTGCCGAGCAGTACTTC | CASSPRRQDGAEQYF
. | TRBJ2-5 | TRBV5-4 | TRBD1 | TGTGCCAGCAGCTTGGACGACAGGGAAGAGACCCAGTACTTC | CASSLDDREETQYF
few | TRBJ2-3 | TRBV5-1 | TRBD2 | TGCGCCAGCAGCTTGGTAGCGGGGAGTGTAGATACGCAGTATTTT | CASSLVAGSVDTQYF
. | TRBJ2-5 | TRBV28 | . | TGTGCCAGCAGTTTATCGGGGCAGGCTAAAGAGACCCAGTACTTC | CASSLSGQAKETQYF
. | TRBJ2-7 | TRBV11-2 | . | TGTGCCAGCAGCCCCGACAGGAGCTCCTACGAGCAGTACTTC | CASSPDRSSYEQYF
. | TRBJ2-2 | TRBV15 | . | TGTGCCACCAGCAGAGATTGGATCCGGCCCGGGGAGCTGTTTTTT | CATSRDWIRPGELFF
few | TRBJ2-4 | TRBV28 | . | TGTGCCAGCAGCCCCGGACACGAAAACATTCAGTACTTC | CASSPGHENIQYF
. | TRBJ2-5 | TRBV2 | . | TGTGCCAGCACGTCTGGGGATCAAGAGACCCAGTACTTC | CASTSGDQETQYF
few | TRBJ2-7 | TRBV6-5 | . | TGTGCCAGCAGTACCGGACAGCAACCCCAGTACTTC | CASSTGQQPQYF